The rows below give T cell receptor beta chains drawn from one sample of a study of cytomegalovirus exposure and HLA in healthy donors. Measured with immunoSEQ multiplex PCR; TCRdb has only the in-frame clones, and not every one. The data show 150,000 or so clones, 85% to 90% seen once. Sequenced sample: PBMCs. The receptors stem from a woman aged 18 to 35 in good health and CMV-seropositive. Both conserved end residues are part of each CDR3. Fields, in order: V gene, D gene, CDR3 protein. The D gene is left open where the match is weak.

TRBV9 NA CASSAHPSGSTDTQYF
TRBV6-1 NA CASAIRNTIYF
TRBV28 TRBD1 CASRDSYNEQFF
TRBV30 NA CAWRRRARGYTF
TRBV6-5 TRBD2 CASSGSSYNEQFF
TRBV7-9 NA CASNPDRNSGNTIYF
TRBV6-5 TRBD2 CASSYPRGEQYF
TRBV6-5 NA CASSYLGQYTEAFF
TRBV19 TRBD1 CASSRQGAQGSEQYF
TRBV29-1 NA CSVGRAGSTGELFF
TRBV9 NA CASSVLGAGGYTF
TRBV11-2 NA CASSLGALPYEQYF
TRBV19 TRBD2 CASSTPGLSATEQFF
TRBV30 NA CAWSVGLMGHKADTQYF
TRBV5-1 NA CASSLARVHTQYF
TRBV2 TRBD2 CASSHWAGETSGRRNTQYF
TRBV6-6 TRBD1 CASSLEGQETEAFF
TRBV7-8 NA CASSPGTPGGGELFF
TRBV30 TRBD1 CAWGSGQHTYEQYF
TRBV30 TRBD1 CACQTDRGGGYTF
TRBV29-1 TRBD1 CSAGQGRETQYF
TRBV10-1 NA CASSVGGGAEAFF
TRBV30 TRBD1 CAWSPEGAGWLYGYTF
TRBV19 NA CASSIDRGQTYEQYF
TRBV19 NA CASSFNPTVYYGYTF
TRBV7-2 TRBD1 CASSLGGQGATGELFF
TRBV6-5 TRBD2 CASGTSSGSHEQFF
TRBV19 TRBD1 CASSIDSRGRIEAFF
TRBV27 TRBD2 CASSVPGLAGEQYF
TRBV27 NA CASSLYGGRSNQPQHF
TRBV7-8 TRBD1 CASSPRQGRVNTEAFF
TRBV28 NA CATVPDITKNIQYF
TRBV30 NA CAWSPFPNEQYF
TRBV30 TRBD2 CAWNGLAGVSEQFF
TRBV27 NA CASSSQPKQTQYF
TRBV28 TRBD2 CASSLGGLAASYEQYF
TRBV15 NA CATSRVRGYTEAFF
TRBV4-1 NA CASSQVPDFDQPQHF
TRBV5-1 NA CASSSAGLGETQYF
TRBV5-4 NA CASSPGGGNQPQHF
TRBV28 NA CASSPPGEYGYTF
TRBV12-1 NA CASSLGTGDQPQHF
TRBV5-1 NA CASSLGGGVDTEAFF
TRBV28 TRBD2 CASSLGLLAGIKTQYF
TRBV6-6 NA CASTSRGNRQPQHF
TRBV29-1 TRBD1 CSVVELDRSRSYEQYF